The following is a TCR beta chain sequence with its context. This entry comes from a study of blood T cell repertoires in COVID-19. Overall study context: COVID-19 samples collected from the United States, Italy and Spain covered acute and convalescent phases. Sample material is recorded as cDNA or gDNA derived from T cells, B-cell-depleted T cells, or PBMCs.

Authors' data handling: Reference gene primer amplification gave nucleated cell count estimates. Clones were sequenced by immunoSEQ multiplex PCR, and TCRdb holds only the in-frame ones, with some missing. That table is the source of V, J and clone size, and D and trimming were worked out from the DNA. Of around 130,000 clones in the sample, around 80% were seen once. Germline values: CDR1 MNHEY, CDR2 SMNVEV (reference sequence). The germline V and J ends were trimmed by 4 bases and 4 bases, with 8 bases remaining between them. The CDR3 loop spans 13 amino acids. This clonotype was obtained from a man aged 60 to 75 with active or convalescent COVID-19. Source material: peripheral blood. V gene TRBV27 combines with J gene TRBJ1-5; TRBD1 is a possible D gene (5 bases). CDR3 coding DNA: TGTGCCAGCAGTTATAGGGGTAATCAGCCCCAGCATTTT. This gives the protein CASSYRGNQPQHF.